The next 32 T cell receptor beta chains were all read from a single sample in a study of cytomegalovirus exposure and HLA in healthy donors (dated by TCRdb to 2017 to 2019). Library preparation employed the immunoSEQ multiplex PCR assay. The multiplex PCR relied on a mix of 60 forward primers for TCR Vbeta segments and 13 reverse primers for TCR Jbeta segments. This is the immuneACCESS table as TCRdb keeps it, with only in-frame sequences that have V and J called. A part of the clones is gone; compared with another copy, unresolved V genes explain less than half, and the rest is unexplained. This sample gives a few hundred thousand clones in total; 77% of them show up just once. About 2.5% of the sample belongs to the ten largest clones. Material: PBMCs. Source of these receptors: a woman aged 55-75 years in good health and CMV-seropositive.

The chain uses TRBV7-8 and TRBJ1-2; D not resolved. The germline V gene has CDR1 SGHVS and CDR2 FQNEAQ. V was cut by 5 bases and J by 4 bases, with 14 bases left in between. The CDR3 has 14 residues. CDR3 coding DNA: TGTGCCAGCAGCCCCGACTTGGTCGGCTATGGCTACACCTTC. It translates to CASSPDLVGYGYTF.

This clone was detected once. The rearrangement joins TRBV4-3 to TRBJ1-6; D remains ambiguous. CDR1 and CDR2 from the germline V gene are LGHNA and YSLEER. There are 18 residues in the CDR3. V was cut by 0 bases and J by 13 bases, with 25 bases left in between. The CDR3 loop reads CASSQDRPPGGSFSPLHF. As DNA, the CDR3 is TGCGCCAGCAGCCAAGATCGACCCCCCGGCGGCTCCTTTTCCCCCCTCCACTTT.

CDR3 nucleotide sequence: TGCGCCAGCAGTACCGGGACCCCAGGGGCTGAAGCTTTCTTT. Protein product: CASSTGTPGAEAFF. The genes are TRBV5-1 and TRBJ1-1, with D perhaps matching TRBD1 (6 bases). Per the germline V gene, CDR1 is SGHRS and CDR2 is YFSETQ. The CDR3 has 14 residues. The V and J ends lost 5 bases and 6 bases respectively, with 17 bases between them.

This sequence joins TRBV7-2 and TRBJ1-5; perhaps TRBD1 as D (5 bases). Germline V gives CDR1 SGHTA, CDR2 FQGNSA. CDR3 length equals 17 residues. V gave up 1 base and J gave up 0 bases, with 13 bases separating them. The DNA for the CDR3 is TGTGCCAGCAGCTTAGAAGTTGACAGCTATAGCAATCAGCCCCAGCATTTT. Protein: CASSLEVDSYSNQPQHF.

The chain combines TRBV21-1 with TRBJ1-5; the table's D call, TRBD1, has no DNA check behind it. TRBV21-1 is a recognized pseudogene. The CDR3 has 19 residues. The DNA of the CDR3 is TGTGCCAGCAGCAAAGATAAAGCCACCTCGGGGACAGGGGATCAGCCCCAGCATTTT. Translating it yields CASSKDKATSGTGDQPQHF.

There are a few counts of this clone. In DNA form, the CDR3 reads TGTGCCAGCAGTGCAGTGACACCTAGCAATCAGCCCCAGCATTTT. This gives the protein CASSAVTPSNQPQHF. The J gene is TRBJ1-5, the V gene TRBV28, with D hard to call. The CDR3 has 15 amino acids. V dropped 5 bases and J dropped 0 bases, with 11 bases sitting between them. Germline V gene lookup returns CDR1 MDHEN and CDR2 SYDVKM.

This clone occurred once. The chain has TRBV6-1 and TRBJ2-1; 14 bases are shared with TRBD2. CDR1 MNHNS and CDR2 SASEGT come from the germline V gene. V trimming: 6 bases; J trimming: 8 bases; junction bases outside the gene matches: 6. The CDR3 is 15 residues long. CDR3 protein: CASSPGLAGGYEQFF. The CDR3 DNA reads TGTGCCAGCAGCCCTGGACTAGCGGGAGGATATGAGCAGTTCTTC.

V usage is TRBV5-1 and J usage is TRBJ2-2; 14 bases fit TRBD2. Per germline, CDR1 SGHRS and CDR2 YFSETQ. The J segment lost 6 bases and the V segment lost 9 bases, leaving 7 bases of the junction unmatched. This CDR3 is 15 amino acids long. This CDR3 is CATSGLAGVAGELFF. CDR3 bases: TGCGCCACCTCGGGACTAGCGGGAGTGGCCGGGGAGCTGTTTTTT.

CDR3 residues: CATQGGNEQFF. DNA for the CDR3: TGTGCCACCCAGGGGGGCAATGAGCAGTTCTTC. The chain uses TRBV6-5 and TRBJ2-1; a possible D gene is TRBD1 (7 bases). Germline loops: CDR1 MNHEY, CDR2 SVGAGI. This CDR3 contains 11 residues. Trimming removed 10 bases from V and 6 bases from J, with 10 bases in between.

In this sample, this clone turned up once. V is TRBV7-2 and J is TRBJ2-3; possible D gene TRBD2, 6 bases. Germline CDR1 SGHTA, CDR2 FQGNSA. V was trimmed by 5 bases and J by 8 bases, leaving 14 bases between them. The CDR3 runs 13 residues. CDR3 coding DNA: TGTGCCAGCAGCCCCGACCAGGGAGGTACGCAGTATTTT. As protein: CASSPDQGGTQYF.

The chain employs TRBV10-2 and TRBJ1-3; 8 bases match TRBD1. This CDR3 spans 14 amino acids. The V gene's germline CDR1 is WSHSY and CDR2 SAAADI. V gave up 6 bases and J gave up 6 bases; unmatched junction bases: 7. CDR3 in DNA: TGCGCCAGCAGGGCGACAGGGGTAGTAAACACCATATATTTT. Protein: CASRATGVVNTIYF.

The J gene is TRBJ1-4, the V gene TRBV5-1; perhaps TRBD1 as D (5 bases). The CDR3 runs 15 residues. Germline V lookup: CDR1 SGHRS, CDR2 YFSETQ. V lost 4 bases and J 1 base, leaving 11 bases between the germline ends. The CDR3 reads CASSPWGGTNEKLFF. The CDR3 DNA follows: TGCGCCAGCAGCCCGTGGGGGGGAACTAATGAAAAACTGTTTTTT.

This clone has a handful of counts. The chain combines TRBV7-9 with TRBJ1-3; 9 bases agree with TRBD1. Losses at the gene ends were 5 bases for V and 1 base for J; bases not matched to a gene: 6. The germline gives CDR1 SEHNR, CDR2 FQNEAQ (reference sequence). The CDR3 sequence is 16 residues long. The DNA of the CDR3 is TGTGCCAGCAGCCAACAGGGGGCAATATCTGGAAACACCATATATTTT. As protein: CASSQQGAISGNTIYF.

A few counts support this clone. The V gene is TRBV28, the J gene TRBJ1-2; the D is unclear. The CDR3 is made up of 14 amino acids. V was trimmed by 4 bases and J by 4 bases, leaving 13 bases between them. CDR1 and CDR2 from the germline V gene are MDHEN and SYDVKM. Written as DNA, the CDR3 is TGTGCCAGCAGTTCCCCCTCGGGGTTCTATGGCTACACCTTC. Translated, it gives CASSSPSGFYGYTF.

The CDR3 DNA reads as TGCAGCGTTGGGGGACTAGCGAGCTCCTACGAGCAGTACTTC. Amino acids: CSVGGLASSYEQYF. The chain combines TRBV29-1 with TRBJ2-7; TRBD2 agrees at 10 bases. There are 14 residues in the CDR3. With 4 bases clipped from V and 0 bases from J, the junction kept 3 bases outside the gene matches. From germline, CDR1 is SQVTM and CDR2 ANQGSEA.

The chain uses TRBV18 and TRBJ1-2; 8 bases match TRBD1. This CDR3 has 14 residues. The J segment lost 4 bases and the V segment lost 3 bases, leaving 4 bases of the junction unmatched. In germline, CDR1 is KGHSH, CDR2 LQKENI. CDR3: CASSPGTGLYGYTF. CDR3 nucleotides: TGTGCCAGCTCACCGGGGACAGGACTCTATGGCTACACCTTC.

This clone was counted only a few times. This rearrangement joins TRBV4-1 to TRBJ2-7; possibly TRBD2 for D (7 bases). The CDR3 length is 14 residues. V lost 3 bases, J lost 6 bases, and 15 bases lay in between. Germline lookup yields CDR1 MGHRA and CDR2 YSYEKL. The CDR3 coding sequence is TGCGCCAGCAGCCAGGGAGGGGGAGGACCCGAGCAGTACTTC. Translating it yields CASSQGGGGPEQYF.

The chain combines TRBV7-2 with TRBJ2-1; 8 nucleotides match TRBD2. Trimming removed 5 bases from V and 4 bases from J; junction bases left unmatched: 7. CDR1 SGHTA and CDR2 FQGNSA come from the germline V gene. The CDR3 contains 15 residues. This chain's CDR3 is CASSGSGGLYNEQFF. The DNA for the CDR3 is TGTGCCAGCAGCGGGTCGGGGGGGCTATACAATGAGCAGTTCTTC. Combining the CDR3 with reference TRBV7-2 and TRBJ2-1 gives the whole variable domain GAGVSQSPSNKVTEKGKDVELRCDPISGHTALYWYRQSLGQGLEFLIYFQGNSAPDKSGLPSDRFSAERTGGSVSTLTIQRTQQEDSAVYLCASSGSGGLYNEQFFGPGTRLTVL.

V is TRBV4-1 and J is TRBJ1-1; perhaps TRBD1 as D (5 bases). Germline-derived CDR1 and CDR2 are MGHRA and YSYEKL. Trimming shortened V by 1 base and J by 5 bases, and 8 bases separated the two germline ends. The CDR3 contains 13 residues. CDR3 DNA: TGCGCCAGCAGCCAAGCAGGGCGGACTGAAGCTTTCTTT. It yields the protein CASSQAGRTEAFF.

V gene TRBV19 combines with J gene TRBJ2-7, with a possible D match to TRBD1 (6 bases). The CDR3 contains 16 residues. The ends were cut back, 6 bases at V and 0 bases at J, with 18 bases in the middle. Germline values: CDR1 LNHDA, CDR2 SQIVND (reference sequence). Written as DNA, the CDR3 is TGTGCCAGTAGCATCCAAGGGGGACCGAGCTCCTACGAGCAGTACTTC. Its protein is CASSIQGGPSSYEQYF.

The V call is TRBV30, the J call TRBJ2-5, with D hard to call. Germline CDR1 reads GTSNPN; CDR2 reads SVGIG (reference sequence). The CDR3 consists of 12 residues. V shed 2 bases and J shed 4 bases, with 8 bases lying between them. CDR3 sequence: CAWSRVSETQYF. CDR3 in DNA: TGTGCCTGGAGTAGAGTGTCAGAGACCCAGTACTTC.

This rearrangement joins TRBV7-6 to TRBJ2-3, with 11 positions matching TRBD2. This CDR3 comprises 17 residues. Germline lookup yields CDR1 SGHVS and CDR2 FNYEAQ. The V segment lost 5 bases and the J segment 5 bases; nucleotides outside the gene matches: 12. CDR3 in amino acids: CASSPRNSGGARDTQYF. CDR3 nucleotide sequence: TGTGCCAGCAGCCCTCGGAATAGCGGGGGGGCCAGAGATACGCAGTATTTT.

The rearrangement joins TRBV9 to TRBJ1-1, with 8 bases aligning to TRBD1. Germline V gene lookup returns CDR1 SGDLS and CDR2 YYNGEE. This CDR3 has 14 amino acids. The junction had 2 bases not matched to a gene; V was cut back by 0 bases and J by 4 bases. The CDR3 sequence: CASSVGQGSTEAFF. The CDR3 region has the DNA TGTGCCAGCAGCGTAGGACAGGGGAGCACTGAAGCTTTCTTT.

The chain employs TRBV6-6 and TRBJ1-2, with D possibly matching TRBD1 (6 bases). Germline V CDR1 and CDR2: MNHNY, SVGAGI (reference sequence). V was trimmed by 6 bases and J by 5 bases, leaving 16 bases between them. The CDR3 length is 14 residues. CDR3 DNA sequence: TGTGCCAGCAGGCCGACAGGAACTACGTATGGCTACACCTTC. Translation gives CASRPTGTTYGYTF.

The table lists this clone with a count of one. The J gene is TRBJ2-2, the V gene TRBV21-1; the listed D gene, TRBD1, was not tested against the DNA. TRBV21-1 is recorded as a pseudogene. This CDR3 spans 16 amino acids. CDR3 nucleotide sequence: TGTGCCAGCAGCAAACCCCCGGGACAGGGGGCCGGGGAGCTGTTTTTT. Amino acid sequence: CASSKPPGQGAGELFF.

The CDR3: CASSQGQGKETQYF. CDR3 sequence (DNA): TGTGCCAGCAGCCAGGGTCAGGGGAAAGAGACCCAGTACTTC. This chain links TRBV14 with TRBJ2-5, with a tentative D call TRBD1 (6 bases). V lost 3 bases and J lost 3, with 11 bases in between. This CDR3 has 14 amino acids. Per the germline V gene, CDR1 is SGHDN and CDR2 is FVKESK.

The rearrangement joins TRBV5-8 to TRBJ2-2, with TRBD1 matching over 7 bases. V lost 10 bases, J lost 6 bases, and 15 bases stayed unmatched. Germline CDR1 SGHTS, CDR2 YDEGEE. This CDR3 contains 15 residues. The CDR3 nucleotides read TGTGCCTCTTACAGGGGCCCCTTTGCACCCGGGGAGCTGTTTTTT. Protein sequence: CASYRGPFAPGELFF. Based on the CDR3 plus reference TRBV5-8 and TRBJ2-2, the full variable domain is EAGVTQSPTHLIKTRGQQATLRCSPISGHTSVYWYQQALGLGLQFLLWYDEGEERNRGNFPPRFSGRQFPNYSSELNVNALELEDSALYLCASYRGPFAPGELFFGEGSRLTVL.

This chain joins TRBV28 and TRBJ1-5; weak D call: TRBD1 (5 bases). V was clipped by 4 bases and J by 4 bases, with 11 bases between them. Germline loops: CDR1 MDHEN, CDR2 SYDVKM. There are 14 residues in the CDR3. CDR3 nucleotides: TGTGCCAGCAGTTACCCCGACAGAAATCAGCCCCAGCATTTT. Translated: CASSYPDRNQPQHF.

The genes are TRBV7-2 and TRBJ1-1, with D unclear. This CDR3 is 14 amino acids long. In germline, CDR1 is SGHTA, CDR2 FQGNSA. V was pared by 7 bases and J by 0 bases, with 12 bases between. Here the CDR3 DNA reads TGTGCCAGCACTACCACCGGGGTGAACACTGAAGCTTTCTTT. It yields the protein CASTTTGVNTEAFF.

The chain employs TRBV19 and TRBJ1-6; the D gene is possibly TRBD1 (6 bases). Germline lookup yields CDR1 LNHDA and CDR2 SQIVND (reference sequence). CDR3 length: 16 amino acids. The V end lost 4 bases, the J end lost 5 bases, and 15 bases lay between the germline ends. The CDR3 is CASSSYPQGNNSPLHF. CDR3 DNA sequence: TGTGCCAGTAGTAGTTATCCACAGGGAAATAATTCACCCCTCCACTTT.

This clone was observed once. The chain employs TRBV4-1 and TRBJ1-2; weak D call: TRBD1 (5 bases). Germline V lookup: CDR1 MGHRA, CDR2 YSYEKL. V lost 6 bases and J 2 bases, leaving 13 bases between the germline ends. The CDR3 spans 14 residues. CDR3 coding DNA: TGCGCCAGCAGGGATGGACATCTCAACTATGGCTACACCTTC. Translation gives CASRDGHLNYGYTF.

This chain uses TRBV4-2 with TRBJ2-7; TRBD1 might be the D (6 bases). Germline values: CDR1 LGHNA, CDR2 YNFKEQ. CDR3 length: 15 amino acids. Trimming pared 0 bases from V and 3 bases from J, leaving 12 bases between. The CDR3 here is CASSQDLGGFYEQYF. For the CDR3, the DNA is TGTGCCAGCAGCCAAGATCTAGGGGGTTTCTACGAGCAGTACTTC.